A single sample gave rise to the 8 T cell receptor beta chains below, sequenced in a study of graft-versus-host responses after intestinal transplantation. These receptors have no known antigen. The repertoire was sequenced with immunoSEQ multiplex PCR; TCRdb's copy has only in-frame clones and lacks some. Of approximately 110,000 clones in the sample, just under 95% were seen once. Sequencing was performed on unstimulated CD8+ T cells sorted from spleen or lymph node cells, taken before transplant. The receptors were sampled from a human donor who was the organ donor for an intestinal transplant.

V and J are TRBV29-1 and TRBJ2-1; TRBD2 aligns across 13 bases. With V trimmed by 6 bases and J by 2 bases, 10 bases remained unmatched. Germline V CDR1 and CDR2: SQVTM, ANQGSEA. CDR3 size: 17 residues. The chain's CDR3 is CSVTRKGLAGTYNEQFF. The CDR3, as DNA: TGCAGCGTGACCCGGAAGGGACTAGCGGGAACCTACAATGAGCAGTTCTTC.

The rearrangement links TRBV27 to TRBJ2-7; D unresolved. V was pared by 5 bases and J by 0 bases, with 17 bases between. The CDR3 is made up of 16 amino acids. Germline V gene sequence: CDR1 MNHEY, CDR2 SMNVEV (reference sequence). Here the CDR3 reads CASSTRWADSSYEQYF. DNA for the CDR3: TGTGCCAGCAGTACCCGGTGGGCGGATAGCTCCTACGAGCAGTACTTC.

The chain couples TRBV2 to TRBJ2-2; 11 nucleotides align to TRBD2. The CDR3 covers 15 residues. Germline-derived CDR1 and CDR2 are SNHLY and FYNNEI. The V gene end was trimmed by 6 bases and the J gene end by 3 bases; junction bases not matched to a gene: 3. The CDR3 loop reads CASSEGLADTGELFF. As DNA, the CDR3 is TGTGCCAGCAGCGAGGGACTAGCGGACACCGGGGAGCTGTTTTTT.

The chain carries TRBV29-1 and TRBJ1-1; tentative D call: TRBD1 (6 bases). Germline values: CDR1 SQVTM, CDR2 ANQGSEA. The CDR3 is 11 amino acids. Trimming left V 6 bases short and J 10 bases short, with 15 bases between. The CDR3 DNA reads as TGCAGCGTCAACAGGGAAAAGGGAGCTTTCTTT. Translated: CSVNREKGAFF.

The chain has TRBV4-3 and TRBJ2-7; no clear D. The CDR3 extends over 17 amino acids. Trimming removed 1 base from V and 0 bases from J, with 16 bases in between. Germline V gives CDR1 LGHNA, CDR2 YSLEER. CDR3 protein: CASSQGPSWQDSYEQYF. The CDR3 DNA follows: TGCGCCAGCAGCCAAGGGCCGTCCTGGCAGGACTCCTACGAGCAGTACTTC.

This chain joins TRBV27 and TRBJ2-5, with TRBD2 matching over 11 bases. Germline CDR1 MNHEY, CDR2 SMNVEV (reference sequence). CDR3 length equals 14 residues. V lost 3 bases, J lost 4 bases, and 1 base stayed unmatched. This CDR3 is CASSFGLAGETQYF. The CDR3 DNA follows: TGTGCCAGCAGTTTCGGACTAGCGGGAGAGACCCAGTACTTC.

The J gene is TRBJ2-2, the V gene TRBV4-1; D is uncertain. The germline CDR1 and CDR2 sequences are MGHRA and YSYEKL. Trimming took off 1 base at V and 1 base at J, with 7 bases between the two ends. The CDR3 loop spans 15 amino acids. CDR3 sequence reads: CASSQVRQNTGELFF. CDR3 bases: TGCGCCAGCAGCCAAGTTCGGCAGAACACCGGGGAGCTGTTTTTT.

With regard to this clone: Germline and junction disagree at one end, which may indicate a read error. The V gene is TRBV7-7, the J gene TRBJ1-1; D is undetermined. This CDR3 is built from 15 residues. The V gene's germline CDR1 is SSHAT and CDR2 FNYEAQ (reference sequence). The CDR3 loop reads CASSTPGRKNTEAFF. The CDR3 DNA follows: TGTGCTAGCAGCACCCCCGGGCGGAAGAACACTGAAGCTTTCTTT.